These T cell receptor beta chains were read from a single sample in a study of cytomegalovirus exposure and HLA in healthy donors. Assay: immunoSEQ multiplex PCR; the TCRdb copy retains only in-frame clones and omits some. The table lists 130,000 to 150,000 clones, 80% of them singletons. The sequenced material came from PBMCs. Every receptor here comes from a man aged 40-49 years in good health and CMV-seropositive. Each CDR3 is given with its conserved first and last residue. Each record gives: V gene, clone size, D gene, J gene, CDR3 protein, CDR3 DNA. The D gene is left open where the match is weak. Size tells how often a clone was seen (once, few, many) or the class of an expanded clone, and some rows leave it out.

>TRBV5-1|.|.|TRBJ2-1
CASSLNPGSYNEQFF
TGCGCCAGCAGCTTGAATCCAGGGTCCTACAATGAGCAGTTCTTC
>TRBV4-3|.|TRBD2|TRBJ2-7
CASSQAFGGSSYEQYF
TGCGCCAGCAGCCAAGCCTTCGGGGGGAGCTCCTACGAGCAGTACTTC
>TRBV19|.|.|TRBJ1-1
CASRSGGTEAFF
TGTGCCAGTCGATCGGGGGGGACTGAAGCTTTCTTT
>TRBV30|.|.|TRBJ2-5
CAWSVRGEQYF
TGTGCCTGGAGTGTACGGGGAGAGCAGTACTTC
>TRBV15|.|.|TRBJ2-7
CATSRGRRQGYLSYEQYF
TGTGCCACCAGCAGGGGACGGAGGCAGGGGTACTTATCCTACGAGCAGTACTTC
>TRBV19|.|TRBD1|TRBJ1-2
CASTIDRGVYGYTF
TGTGCCAGTACCATAGACAGGGGAGTCTATGGCTACACCTTC
>TRBV6-5|.|TRBD1|TRBJ2-7
CASSYRTGPLDEQYF
TGTGCCAGCAGTTATCGGACAGGTCCCCTGGACGAGCAGTACTTC
>TRBV19|few|TRBD1|TRBJ2-2
CASSIDRAGELFF
TGTGCCAGTAGTATCGACAGGGCCGGGGAGCTGTTTTTT
>TRBV7-3|.|TRBD2|TRBJ2-7
CASSLFHSGIDEQYF
TGTGCCAGCAGCTTATTCCATAGCGGGATCGATGAGCAGTACTTC
>TRBV7-9|.|TRBD1|TRBJ2-7
CASSPRTGGYNEQYF
TGTGCCAGCAGCCCCCGGACAGGGGGCTACAACGAGCAGTACTTC
>TRBV25-1|.|TRBD1|TRBJ2-2
CASSDPGQGVTGELFF
TGTGCCAGCAGTGATCCGGGACAGGGTGTCACCGGGGAGCTGTTTTTT
>TRBV4-2|.|TRBD2|TRBJ2-3
CASSQDVAGGTTDTQYF
TGTGCCAGCAGCCAAGATGTTGCGGGAGGCACCACAGATACGCAGTATTTT
>TRBV29-1|.|.|TRBJ2-7
CSGTGYGEQYF
TGCAGCGGCACAGGGTACGGCGAGCAGTACTTC
>TRBV15|.|TRBD1|TRBJ2-3
CATSRAGGIIDTQYF
TGTGCCACCAGCAGAGCAGGGGGCATCATAGATACGCAGTATTTT
>TRBV19|many|.|TRBJ2-1
CASSMRGGYNEQFF
TGTGCCAGTAGTATGAGGGGAGGATACAATGAGCAGTTCTTC
>TRBV5-1|once|.|TRBJ2-7
CASSEMTGYEQYF
TGCGCCAGCAGCGAAATGACAGGCTACGAGCAGTACTTC
>TRBV29-1|.|.|TRBJ2-2
CSVVLFTGELFF
TGCAGCGTCGTCCTATTCACCGGGGAGCTGTTTTTT
>TRBV6-1|.|.|TRBJ1-5
CASSEIKPQHF
TGTGCCAGCAGTGAAATCAAGCCCCAGCATTTT
>TRBV13|.|.|TRBJ2-2
CASSLGRAVTGELFF
TGTGCCAGCAGCTTGGGCAGGGCAGTCACCGGGGAGCTGTTTTTT
>TRBV28|.|.|TRBJ2-3
CASSDRGMADTQYF
TGTGCCAGCAGTGATCGGGGGATGGCAGATACGCAGTATTTT
>TRBV27|.|TRBD1|TRBJ2-7
CASSFGTGREQYF
TGTGCCAGCAGTTTCGGGACAGGGCGGGAGCAGTACTTC
>TRBV7-6|.|TRBD2|TRBJ2-7
CASSLVPSGRSAGSYEQYF
TGTGCCAGCAGCTTAGTTCCTAGCGGGAGGTCTGCAGGCTCCTACGAGCAGTACTTC
>TRBV5-1|.|.|TRBJ2-7
CASSLVGDFGSYEQYF
TGCGCCAGCAGCTTGGTAGGGGATTTTGGGTCCTACGAGCAGTACTTC
>TRBV5-1|.|.|TRBJ1-2
CASSLETGDYGYTF
TGCGCCAGCAGCCTGGAAACCGGTGACTATGGCTACACCTTC
>TRBV6-4|.|TRBD1|TRBJ2-3
CASSGTGTDTQYF
TGTGCCAGCAGCGGGACAGGGACAGATACGCAGTATTTT
>TRBV13|.|.|TRBJ2-1
CASSLDGAPYNEQFF
TGTGCCAGCAGCTTAGATGGGGCCCCGTACAATGAGCAGTTCTTC
>TRBV11-2|.|.|TRBJ1-3
CASKRGAGNTIYF
TGTGCCAGTAAGCGGGGGGCTGGAAACACCATATATTTT
>TRBV5-1|.|.|TRBJ2-7
CASSLAGLSYEQYF
TGCGCCAGCAGCTTGGCAGGGCTCTCTTACGAGCAGTACTTC
>TRBV15|.|.|TRBJ2-6
CATSRDLNSGANVLTF
TGTGCCACCAGCAGAGACCTTAACTCTGGGGCCAACGTCCTGACTTTC
>TRBV7-2|.|.|TRBJ2-7
CASSLVVAYEQYF
TGTGCCAGCAGCTTAGTTGTCGCCTACGAGCAGTACTTC
>TRBV7-9|few|TRBD1|TRBJ1-2
CASSNIGDSNYGYTF
TGTGCCAGCAGCAACATCGGGGACAGCAACTATGGCTACACCTTC
>TRBV4-3|.|.|TRBJ1-2
CASSLHSDYGYTF
TGCGCCAGCAGCCTCCACAGTGACTATGGCTACACCTTC
>TRBV7-2|.|.|TRBJ1-1
CASSLAFGWTGNTEAFF
TGTGCCAGCAGCTTAGCGTTCGGTTGGACTGGGAACACTGAAGCTTTCTTT
>TRBV4-2|.|TRBD1|TRBJ1-2
CASSQGTGSYGYTF
TGTGCCAGCAGCCAAGGGACAGGATCCTATGGCTACACCTTC
>TRBV19|.|TRBD1|TRBJ1-5
CASRGWDRGQVQPQHF
TGTGCCAGTAGGGGATGGGACAGGGGGCAGGTTCAGCCCCAGCATTTT
>TRBV29-1|.|.|TRBJ1-1
CSVEDRGNTEAFF
TGCAGCGTTGAAGATCGCGGGAACACTGAAGCTTTCTTT
>TRBV30|.|.|TRBJ1-3
CAWSVGVLTSGNTIYF
TGTGCCTGGAGTGTAGGGGTTCTGACCTCTGGAAACACCATATATTTT
>TRBV7-2|.|.|TRBJ2-7
CASSLTQLNYEQYF
TGTGCCAGCAGCTTAACCCAACTTAACTACGAGCAGTACTTC
>TRBV4-1|.|TRBD1|TRBJ1-5
CASSQDKGQGGLLFGNQPQHF
TGCGCCAGCAGCCAAGATAAGGGACAGGGTGGTCTTCTATTCGGCAATCAGCCCCAGCATTTT
>TRBV16|once|TRBD1|TRBJ1-1
CASSPGQEMNTEAFF
TGTGCCAGCAGCCCAGGACAGGAGATGAACACTGAAGCTTTCTTT
>TRBV19|.|.|TRBJ1-5
CASSPQIIVALGNQPQHF
TGTGCCAGTAGTCCCCAAATTATTGTAGCTCTGGGCAATCAGCCCCAGCATTTT
>TRBV5-4|.|.|TRBJ2-3
CASSGGGVPVTVDTQYF
TGTGCCAGCAGCGGAGGGGGGGTGCCCGTGACTGTGGATACGCAGTATTTT